This TCR beta chain was found in a study of T cells in women clearing cervical HPV infection. Study as a whole: Cases' blood sampling followed lesion detection by median roughly 150 days (90 to 200).

TCRdb's copy holds only in-frame clones and misses some; the assay was immunoSEQ multiplex PCR. The table for this sample gives 30,000 or so clones. Prevalent HPV16 infections were excluded; only incident single HPV16 infections included. Sequencing was performed on blood buffy coat. The origin of this receptor is a woman between 18 and 70 years old with a cervical HPV16 infection that either progressed to CIN3+ or cleared (not recorded which).

The covered CDR3 bases are TGTGCCACCAGCAGAGAGGGGCAGGGCGTTGAG. Translation gives CATSREGQGVE. In full, the CDR3 is CATSREGQGVEQFF. The rearrangement links TRBV15 to TRBJ2-1, with D perhaps matching TRBD1 (5 bases). With the read ending 3 residues before the CDR3 end, the germline J gene is used to fill in that end. The germline V gene has CDR1 LNHNV and CDR2 YYDKDF (reference sequence). CDR3 length equals 14 residues. V lost 0 bases and J 9 bases, leaving 12 bases between the germline ends.